What follows describes a single T cell receptor beta chain. There is no known antigen for this receptor. The input lacks base qualities; no much larger clone sits a single base away. The data belong to a study of beta chain features in type 1 diabetes (dated by TCRdb to the late 2010s). Background on the whole study: Patients and healthy donors did not differ in mean age, gender distribution, total cell number or subset yield. A total of about 100,000,000 sorted cells were examined across all samples, and RNA yield correlated strongly with the number of cells per subset. The study compared the TCRB repertoires of sorted circulating CD4+ T cell subsets in recently diagnosed type 1 diabetes patients with those in matched healthy donors. Regulatory and stem cell-like memory subsets were obtained from only 8 patients and roughly 8 healthy donors, while naive and central memory subsets were obtained from all 28 donors.

Each donor gave one peripheral blood draw, approximately 110 mL on average, collected into heparinised tubes. Using a panel that included CD45RO, CCR7, CD25, CD127, CD95 and CD27, naive, central memory, regulatory and stem cell-like memory CD4+ T cells were sorted on a BD FACSAria II. A purity above 95% was achieved for all sorted populations. PBMCs were separated immediately by Lymphoprep density gradient centrifugation and were stained directly, without being cultured. To minimize batch effects, samples were stained and sorted in pairs, one healthy donor with one patient per experiment. Trimming removed 0 bases from V and 2 bases from J; the gene matches leave 4 bases unexplained. The CDR3 starts with the cysteine, ends with the phenylalanine, and has 15 residues. The retained sequence is limited to the CDR3, 45 bases, with the frame set at the first base. The CDR1 and CDR2 encoded by the germline V gene are KGHSH and LQKENI.

General study outcomes and caveats: Naive, central memory and regulatory TCRB repertoires appeared more similar among patients than among healthy donors. Because the HLA sub-analyses included only small numbers of individuals, any influence of HLA type on TCRB rearrangement was left unresolved. Patients with type 1 diabetes made fewer insertions and deleted more nucleotides at VDJ recombination sites, implying thymic rearrangement abnormalities. Because cDNA was sequenced instead of genomic DNA, highly expressing activated cells could be over-represented, though the groups showed no difference in activation or CD3 levels. Shorter templates might be favored by PCR, yet because patient and control samples were amplified and corrected together, any such skew would affect both groups equally. A moderate but significant shortening of TCRB CDR3 length was observed in type 1 diabetes patients in all four CD4+ subsets.

All of the isolated RNA was reverse transcribed with the High Capacity cDNA Reverse Transcription Kit, so expressed TCRB transcripts were sequenced. Deep immunoSEQ sequencing was performed on naive, central memory and regulatory T cell samples, with an average of approximately 4 million total reads per sample. Sorted cells were lysed in RLT buffer, and RNA was extracted using DNase-treated RNeasy Micro or Mini kits according to cell number. To prevent cross-contamination, each cell subset was processed individually, whereas patient and healthy donor samples were processed jointly. The immunoSEQ multiplex PCR was used to amplify TCRB sequences from cDNA, generating 87-bp fragments that spanned the CDR3 region. Sequencing of the amplicons was done on the Illumina HiSeq platform. The published analysis was carried out like this. PCR bias was corrected computationally using synthetic template baselines, and reads within Hamming distance 2 were collapsed, with unmergeable singletons discarded. By aligning reads against IMGT, V, D and J genes, CDR3 length, and insertions or deletions at six rearrangement sites were assigned. Within each subset, clonotype counts were normalized to the number of sorted cells before true diversity and Gini coefficients were calculated with the tcR R package. The overlap coefficient, calculated on TCRB nucleotide sequences, was used to quantify repertoire sharing. As a proxy for the pre-selection repertoire, out-of-frame TCRB sequences from naive cells were analyzed. The clones in this table, taken by TCRdb from immuneACCESS, are in-frame only. Not every clone is retained; where verified, under half of the shortfall comes from an unresolved V gene, and the cause of the rest is unknown. That table is the source of V, J and clone size, and D and trimming were worked out from the DNA. The sample table contains roughly 260,000 clones; only one count was recorded for roughly 21% of them. The ten top clones hold 0.028% of the sample.

This TCR was recovered from a woman aged 40 to 50 with type 1 diabetes. The sequence joins TRBV18 to TRBJ2-7; 7 nucleotides in the junction match TRBD1. Sample: naive CD4+ T cells from blood. What the cell subset or site label conveys for this sample: true naive CD4+ T cells. The CDR3 loop reads CASSPPGQWTYEQYF. The DNA reads as follows: TGTGCCAGCTCACCACCGGGACAGTGGACCTACGAGCAGTACTTC.